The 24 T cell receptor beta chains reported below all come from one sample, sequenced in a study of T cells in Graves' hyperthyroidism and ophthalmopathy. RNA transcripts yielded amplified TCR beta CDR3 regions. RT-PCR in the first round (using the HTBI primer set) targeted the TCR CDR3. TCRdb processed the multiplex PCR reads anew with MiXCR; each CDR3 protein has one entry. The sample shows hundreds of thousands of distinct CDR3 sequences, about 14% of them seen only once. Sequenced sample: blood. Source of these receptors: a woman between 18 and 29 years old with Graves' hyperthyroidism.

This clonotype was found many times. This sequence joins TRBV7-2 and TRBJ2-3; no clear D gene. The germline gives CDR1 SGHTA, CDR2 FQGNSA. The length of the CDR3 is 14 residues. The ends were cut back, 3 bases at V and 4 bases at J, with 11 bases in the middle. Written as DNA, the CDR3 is TGTGCCAGCAGCTTTCGACGGGCTGCAGATACGCAGTATTTT. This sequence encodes CASSFRRAADTQYF.

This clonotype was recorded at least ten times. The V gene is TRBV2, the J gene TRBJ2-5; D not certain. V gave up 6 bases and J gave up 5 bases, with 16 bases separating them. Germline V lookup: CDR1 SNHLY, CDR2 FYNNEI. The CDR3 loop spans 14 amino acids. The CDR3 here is CASSPAYGGETQYF. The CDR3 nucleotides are TGTGCCAGCAGCCCCGCCTATGGCGGTGAGACCCAGTACTTC.

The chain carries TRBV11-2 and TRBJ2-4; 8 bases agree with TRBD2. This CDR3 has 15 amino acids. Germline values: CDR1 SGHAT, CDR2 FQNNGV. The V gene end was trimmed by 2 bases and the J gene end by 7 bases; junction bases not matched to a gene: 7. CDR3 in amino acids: CASSLPGLAFNIQYF. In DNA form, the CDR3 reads TGTGCCAGCAGCTTACCCGGACTAGCCTTCAACATTCAGTACTTC.

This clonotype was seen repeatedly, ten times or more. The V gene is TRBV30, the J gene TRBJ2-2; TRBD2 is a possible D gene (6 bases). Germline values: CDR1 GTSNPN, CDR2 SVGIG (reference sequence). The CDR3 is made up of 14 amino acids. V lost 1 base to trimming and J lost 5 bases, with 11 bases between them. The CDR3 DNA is TGTGCCTGGAGTGACCCAGGGAGGACCGGGGAGCTGTTTTTT. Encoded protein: CAWSDPGRTGELFF.

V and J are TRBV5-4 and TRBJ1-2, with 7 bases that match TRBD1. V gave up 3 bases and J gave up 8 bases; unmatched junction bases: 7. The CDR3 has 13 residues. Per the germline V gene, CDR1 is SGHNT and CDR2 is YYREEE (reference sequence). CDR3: CASSSTGDGGYTF. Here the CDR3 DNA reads TGTGCCAGCAGCTCAACAGGGGATGGCGGCTACACCTTC.

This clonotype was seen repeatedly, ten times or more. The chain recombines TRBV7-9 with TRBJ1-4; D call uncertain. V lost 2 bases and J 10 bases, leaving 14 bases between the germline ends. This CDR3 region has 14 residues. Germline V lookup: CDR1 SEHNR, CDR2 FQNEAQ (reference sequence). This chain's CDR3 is CASSLSSNPGKLFF. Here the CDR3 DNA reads TGTGCCAGCAGCTTATCGTCCAATCCGGGAAAACTGTTTTTT.

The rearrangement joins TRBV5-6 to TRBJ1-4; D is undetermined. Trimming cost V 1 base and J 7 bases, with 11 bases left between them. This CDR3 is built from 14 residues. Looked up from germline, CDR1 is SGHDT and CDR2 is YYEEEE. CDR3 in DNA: TGTGCCAGCAGCTTGACGTCGCGGACTGAAAAACTGTTTTTT. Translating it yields CASSLTSRTEKLFF. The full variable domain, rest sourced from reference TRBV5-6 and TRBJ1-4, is DAGVTQSPTHLIKTRGQQVTLRCSPKSGHDTVSWYQQALGQGPQFIFQYYEEEERQRGNFPDRFSGHQFPNYSSELNVNALLLGDSALYLCASSLTSRTEKLFFGSGTQLSVL.

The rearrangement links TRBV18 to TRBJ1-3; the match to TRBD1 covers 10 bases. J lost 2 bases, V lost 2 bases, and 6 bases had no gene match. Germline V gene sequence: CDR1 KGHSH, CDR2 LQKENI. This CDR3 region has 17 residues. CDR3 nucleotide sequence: TGTGCCAGCTCACCATCGATGGACAGGGGGGCTGGAAACACCATATATTTT. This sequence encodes CASSPSMDRGAGNTIYF.

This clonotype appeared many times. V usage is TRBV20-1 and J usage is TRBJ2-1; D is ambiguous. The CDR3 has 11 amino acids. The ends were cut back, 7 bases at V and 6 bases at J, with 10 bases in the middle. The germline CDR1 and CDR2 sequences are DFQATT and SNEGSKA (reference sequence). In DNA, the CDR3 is TGCAGTGTCCTCGGCGGCAATGAGCAGTTCTTC. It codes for CSVLGGNEQFF.

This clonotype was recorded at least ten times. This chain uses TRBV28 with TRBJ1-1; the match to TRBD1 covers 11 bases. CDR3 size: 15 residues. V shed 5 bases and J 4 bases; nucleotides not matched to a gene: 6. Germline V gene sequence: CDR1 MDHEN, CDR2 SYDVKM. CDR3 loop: CASSVRTGGFTEAFF. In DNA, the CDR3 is TGTGCCAGCAGTGTGCGGACAGGGGGCTTCACTGAAGCTTTCTTT. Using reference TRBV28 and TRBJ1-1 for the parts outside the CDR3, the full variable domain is DVKVTQSSRYLVKRTGEKVFLECVQDMDHENMFWYRQDPGLGLRLIYFSYDVKMKEKGDIPEGYSVSREKKERFSLILESASTNQTSMYLCASSVRTGGFTEAFFGQGTRLTVV.

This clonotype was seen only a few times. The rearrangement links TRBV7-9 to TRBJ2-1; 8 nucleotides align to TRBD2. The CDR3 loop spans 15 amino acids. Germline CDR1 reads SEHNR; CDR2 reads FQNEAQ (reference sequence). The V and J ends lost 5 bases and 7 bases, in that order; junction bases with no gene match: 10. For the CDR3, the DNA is TGTGCCAGCAGCCATACCGGGACTAGGAGGAATGAGCAGTTCTTC. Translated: CASSHTGTRRNEQFF.

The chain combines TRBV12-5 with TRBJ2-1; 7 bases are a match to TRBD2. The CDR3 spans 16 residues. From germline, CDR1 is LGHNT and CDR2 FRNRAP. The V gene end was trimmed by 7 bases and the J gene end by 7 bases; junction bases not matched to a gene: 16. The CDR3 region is CASAPGRGSWHNEQFF. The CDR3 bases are TGTGCTAGTGCCCCCGGGCGCGGGAGCTGGCATAATGAGCAGTTCTTC.

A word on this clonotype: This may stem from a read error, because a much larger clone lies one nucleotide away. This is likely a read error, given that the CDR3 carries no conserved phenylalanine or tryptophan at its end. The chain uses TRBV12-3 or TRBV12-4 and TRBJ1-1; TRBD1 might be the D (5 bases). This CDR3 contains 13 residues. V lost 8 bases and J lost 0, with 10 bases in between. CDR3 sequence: CASGWGLNTEAFL. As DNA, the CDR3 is TGTGCCAGCGGCTGGGGCCTGAACACTGAAGCTTTCTTG.

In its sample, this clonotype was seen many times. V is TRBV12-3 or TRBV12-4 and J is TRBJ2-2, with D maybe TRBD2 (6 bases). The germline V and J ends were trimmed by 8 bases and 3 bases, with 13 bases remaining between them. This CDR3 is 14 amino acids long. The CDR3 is CASSAGPYTGELFF. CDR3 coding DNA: TGTGCCAGCTCGGCGGGACCTTACACCGGGGAGCTGTTTTTT.

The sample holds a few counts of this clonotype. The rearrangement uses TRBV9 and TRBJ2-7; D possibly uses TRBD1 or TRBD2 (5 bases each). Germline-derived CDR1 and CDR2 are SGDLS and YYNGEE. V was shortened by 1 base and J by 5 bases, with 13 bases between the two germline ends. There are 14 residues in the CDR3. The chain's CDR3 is CASSVNLRGDEQYF. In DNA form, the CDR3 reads TGTGCCAGCAGCGTAAACCTTAGGGGAGACGAGCAGTACTTC.

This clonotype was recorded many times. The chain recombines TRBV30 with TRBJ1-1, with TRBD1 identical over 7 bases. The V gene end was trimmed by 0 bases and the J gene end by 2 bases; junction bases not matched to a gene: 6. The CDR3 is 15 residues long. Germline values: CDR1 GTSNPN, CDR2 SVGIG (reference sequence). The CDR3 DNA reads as TGTGCCTGGAGTGTATTAGACAGGGACAACACTGAAGCTTTCTTT. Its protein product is CAWSVLDRDNTEAFF.

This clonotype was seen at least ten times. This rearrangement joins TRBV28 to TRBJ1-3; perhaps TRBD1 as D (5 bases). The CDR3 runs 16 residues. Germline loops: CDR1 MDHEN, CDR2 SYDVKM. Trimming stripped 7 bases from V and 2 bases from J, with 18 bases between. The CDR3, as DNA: TGTGCCAGCATCTTCGGTGGGGACCAAGCTGGAAACACCATATATTTT. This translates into CASIFGGDQAGNTIYF.

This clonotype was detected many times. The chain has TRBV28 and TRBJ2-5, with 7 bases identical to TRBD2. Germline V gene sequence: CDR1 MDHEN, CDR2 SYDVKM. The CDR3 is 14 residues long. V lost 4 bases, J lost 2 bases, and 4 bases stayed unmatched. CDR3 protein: CASSSAGMQETQYF. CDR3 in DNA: TGTGCCAGCAGTTCAGCGGGGATGCAAGAGACCCAGTACTTC.

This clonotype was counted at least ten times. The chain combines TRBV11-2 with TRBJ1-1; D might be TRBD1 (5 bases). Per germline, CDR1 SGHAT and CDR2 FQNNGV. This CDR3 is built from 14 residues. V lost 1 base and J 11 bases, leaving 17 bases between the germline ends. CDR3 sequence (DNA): TGTGCCAGCAGCTTAGTTGGCGCCGGGGCCAATGCTTTCTTT. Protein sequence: CASSLVGAGANAFF.

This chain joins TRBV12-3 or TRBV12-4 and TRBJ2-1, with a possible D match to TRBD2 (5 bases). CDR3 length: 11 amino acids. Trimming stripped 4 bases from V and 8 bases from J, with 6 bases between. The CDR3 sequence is CASSSGYEQFF. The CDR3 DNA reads TGTGCCAGCAGTTCGGGATATGAGCAGTTCTTC.

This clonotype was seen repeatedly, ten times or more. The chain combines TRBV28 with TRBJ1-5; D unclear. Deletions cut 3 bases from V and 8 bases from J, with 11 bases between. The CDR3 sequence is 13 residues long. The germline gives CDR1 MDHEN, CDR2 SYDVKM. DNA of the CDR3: TGTGCCAGCAGTTTGGGGATGAGGGAGCCCCAGCATTTT. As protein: CASSLGMREPQHF.

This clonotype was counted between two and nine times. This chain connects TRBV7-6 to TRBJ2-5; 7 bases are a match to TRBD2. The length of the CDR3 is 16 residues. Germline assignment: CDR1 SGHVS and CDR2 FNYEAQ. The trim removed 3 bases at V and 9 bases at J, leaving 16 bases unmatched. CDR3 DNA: TGTGCCAGCAGCTTTTCCGTGAGGCTAGCGGTCGCGGCCCAGTACTTC. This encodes CASSFSVRLAVAAQYF.

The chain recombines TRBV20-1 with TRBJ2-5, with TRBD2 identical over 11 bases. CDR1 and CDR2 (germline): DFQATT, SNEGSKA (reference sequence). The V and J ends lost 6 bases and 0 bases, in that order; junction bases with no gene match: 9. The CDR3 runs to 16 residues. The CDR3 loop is CSANHLAGGNQETQYF. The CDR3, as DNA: TGCAGTGCGAACCATCTAGCGGGAGGAAACCAAGAGACCCAGTACTTC.

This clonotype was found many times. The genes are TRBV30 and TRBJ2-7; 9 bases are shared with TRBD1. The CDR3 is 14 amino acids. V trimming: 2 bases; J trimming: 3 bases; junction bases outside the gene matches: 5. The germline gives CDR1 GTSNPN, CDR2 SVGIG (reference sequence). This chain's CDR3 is CAWSPGTGRYEQYF. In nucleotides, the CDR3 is TGTGCCTGGAGTCCCGGGACAGGGCGCTACGAGCAGTACTTC. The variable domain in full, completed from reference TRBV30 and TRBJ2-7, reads SQTIHQWPATLVQPVGSPLSLECTVEGTSNPNLYWYRQAAGRGLQLLFYSVGIGQISSEVPQNLSASRPQDRQFILSSKKLLLSDSGFYLCAWSPGTGRYEQYFGPGTRLTVT.